This T cell receptor beta chain comes out of a study of cytomegalovirus exposure and HLA in healthy donors. Healthy people donating bone marrow made up the donors. CDR1 and CDR2 (germline): MDHEN, SYDVKM. The CDR3 totals 16 residues. Trimming cost V 4 bases and J 2 bases; bases outside gene matches: 6. PCR amplification relied on 60 Vbeta primers (plus 13 Jbeta primers). Sequencing used immunoSEQ multiplex PCR; TCRdb keeps in-frame clones, though not all of them. The table records approximately 210,000 clones, more than 60% of them present only once. This chain uses TRBV28 with TRBJ2-5; TRBD2 aligns across 11 bases. The receptor's source is a woman aged 25 to 45 in good health and CMV-seropositive. What was sequenced was PBMCs. The CDR3, as DNA: TGTGCCAGCAGTTGGGGACTAGCGGAGTTTCAAGAGACCCAGTACTTC. It encodes CASSWGLAEFQETQYF.